Here is one TCR beta chain with its context. Its antigen remains unknown. Each sample yielded at least 6 micrograms of PBMC total RNA. Primers used in a second PCR of roughly 6 to 11 cycles were a sample-barcoded 5' primer and a J-beta primer mix. Every cDNA molecule bore a tag from a template-switch adaptor containing 12 random nucleotides. TCRdb used MiXCR to reprocess the 5' RACE reads, holding one entry per CDR3 protein. In the table there are 1.2 million to 1.5 million distinct CDR3 sequences, roughly 40% of which are singletons. These data belong to a study of blood T cells in healthy people across ages. CDR1 and CDR2 (germline): MRHNA, SNTAGT. With 6 bases removed from V and 3 bases from J, the gap between germline ends came to 13 bases. This CDR3 is 14 amino acids long. Broader study findings: Strong correlation existed between TCR beta diversity and naive T cell percentage. A roughly linear age-dependent decrease characterized TCR beta diversity per million T cells.

This chain connects TRBV6-4 to TRBJ2-3; a weak D match, TRBD2 (6 bases). This clonotype was obtained from a woman aged 18-29 years in good health. Material for sequencing was blood. The CDR3 protein is CASSAMAGTDTQYF. DNA for the CDR3: TGTGCCAGCAGCGCTATGGCGGGGACAGATACGCAGTATTTT.